The rows below give T cell receptor beta chains drawn from one sample of a study of T cells expressing NK-cell markers. TCRdb reprocessed the 5' RACE reads; each CDR3 protein has one entry and no DNA is given. This sample's table reports about 260,000 distinct CDR3 sequences. The material sequenced was blood T cells: a sorted CD56 or NKG2C T cell subset, CD4+ or CD8+ T cells, or bulk PBMC T cells (not recorded which). The origin of the receptors is a woman aged 18 to 69 in good health. Each CDR3 is given with its conserved first and last residue. Fields, in order: J gene, V gene, CDR3 protein.

TRBJ2-1,TRBV20-1,CSARTGGSSYNEQFF
TRBJ2-1,TRBV20-1,CSAASGTYNEQFF
TRBJ2-5,TRBV7-2,CASSSPGSRGRETQYF
TRBJ2-5,TRBV29-1,CSVVLGPKETQYF
TRBJ1-3,TRBV7-2,CASSPPGGLGDTIYF
TRBJ2-6,TRBV12-3/TRBV12-4,CASSLWGRGSSGANVLTF
TRBJ1-2,TRBV3-1,CASSQGGGLYGYTF
TRBJ2-3,TRBV20-1,CSARGGAGSTDTQYF
TRBJ2-7,TRBV7-9,CASSSYKAYEQYF
TRBJ1-1,TRBV11-2,CASTTSGGNTEAFF
TRBJ2-3,TRBV4-3,CASSRTRPGQVPTDTQYF
TRBJ2-1,TRBV20-1,CSAPGRGRGNEQFF
TRBJ2-2,TRBV6-5,CASSYSRTSGLTGELFF
TRBJ1-5,TRBV4-2,CASSQDDKIGVQHF
TRBJ1-1,TRBV15,CATSRNSGVNTEAFF
TRBJ1-4,TRBV6-4,CASSHGGLGEKLFF
TRBJ2-1,TRBV20-1,CSAPPGGRLNEQFF
TRBJ1-1,TRBV30,CAWRKKGEVNTEAFF
TRBJ1-2,TRBV7-2,CASSQQTVGGYTF
TRBJ1-1,TRBV5-1,CASSLGPDINTEAFF
TRBJ2-6,TRBV6-5,CASSYWGSGANVLTF
TRBJ2-1,TRBV18,CASSPRSGVEQFF
TRBJ2-3,TRBV24-1,CATSAGRFNRATQYF
TRBJ2-1,TRBV6-1,CASSPGSSGTYNEQFF
TRBJ2-7,TRBV5-1,CASSLRSYEQYF
TRBJ2-1,TRBV7-2,CASSPIAAYNEQFF
TRBJ2-6,TRBV7-2,CASSAKTTHPGANVLTF
TRBJ2-3,TRBV5-5,CASSLVVDTQYF
TRBJ2-2,TRBV7-6,CASSLTIGTSSTGELFF
TRBJ2-3,TRBV5-6,CASSTQRGGPDTQYF
TRBJ2-3,TRBV19,CASTPGWGGTDTQYF